The clone carrying this T cell receptor (beta chain) has ten or more counts. These data come from a study of T cells in Graves' hyperthyroidism and ophthalmopathy. Amplification of TCR beta CDR3 regions used RNA as the template. TCR CDR3 regions were first amplified by RT-PCR with HTBI primers. One entry per CDR3 protein results from TCRdb running MiXCR on the multiplex PCR reads. The data show 350,000 or so distinct CDR3 sequences, 15% to 20% seen once. Looked up from germline, CDR1 is SGHAT and CDR2 is FQDESV (reference sequence). The CDR3 length is 16 residues. V was clipped by 1 base and J by 0 bases; unmatched bases: 4.

The sample comprised blood. The chain employs TRBV11-1 and TRBJ2-7; TRBD2 matches at 9 bases. The sequence came from a woman aged 40 to 49 with Graves' ophthalmopathy. This CDR3 reads CASSLGLADSSYEQYF. The CDR3 DNA follows: TGTGCCAGCAGCTTAGGACTAGCGGATAGCTCCTACGAGCAGTACTTC.